This entry lists 4 T cell receptor beta chains sequenced from one sample in a study of blood T cell repertoires in COVID-19. TCRdb keeps only in-frame clones here, not all; method: immunoSEQ multiplex PCR. This sample has 65,000 to 90,000 clones, with 65% to 85% found just once. The sample consisted of peripheral blood. The receptor source for this set is an older woman with acute or convalescent COVID-19.

This clone was found many times. The V and J genes are TRBV5-1 and TRBJ2-7; tentatively, D is TRBD1 (5 bases). Trimming cost V 6 bases and J 1 base, with 11 bases left between them. The CDR3 extends over 13 amino acids. Germline V CDR1 and CDR2: SGHRS, YFSETQ. The CDR3 DNA reads TGCGCCAGCATCCCCCCAGGGTCCTACGAGCAGTACTTC. Translation: CASIPPGSYEQYF. Full variable domain (outside the CDR3, taken from reference TRBV5-1 and TRBJ2-7): KAGVTQTPRYLIKTRGQQVTLSCSPISGHRSVSWYQQTPGQGLQFLFEYFSETQRNKGNFPGRFSGRQFSNSRSEMNVSTLELGDSALYLCASIPPGSYEQYFGPGTRLTVT.

The chain joins TRBV2 to TRBJ1-4; D unclear. V was pared by 6 bases and J by 8 bases, with 10 bases between. The CDR3 length is 12 residues. Germline V gene lookup returns CDR1 SNHLY and CDR2 FYNNEI. CDR3 nucleotides: TGTGCCAGCAGGAACAGCGGCGAAAAACTGTTTTTT. Its protein product is CASRNSGEKLFF.

In this sample, this clone turned up once. V is TRBV27 and J is TRBJ1-5; 7 nucleotides line up with TRBD1. The CDR3 runs 15 residues. V was clipped by 4 bases and J by 6 bases; unmatched bases: 9. Germline V gene lookup returns CDR1 MNHEY and CDR2 SMNVEV (reference sequence). DNA of the CDR3: TGTGCCAGCAGTTCGACAGGGAAAAGGCGTCAGCCCCAGCATTTT. It codes for CASSSTGKRRQPQHF.

V usage is TRBV18 and J usage is TRBJ1-1; D ambiguous. Germline CDR1 KGHSH, CDR2 LQKENI. This CDR3 spans 14 amino acids. The germline V and J ends were trimmed by 7 bases and 2 bases, with 14 bases remaining between them. CDR3 region: CASWSGLSNTEAFF. CDR3 DNA sequence: TGTGCCAGCTGGAGTGGCCTGTCTAACACTGAAGCTTTCTTT.